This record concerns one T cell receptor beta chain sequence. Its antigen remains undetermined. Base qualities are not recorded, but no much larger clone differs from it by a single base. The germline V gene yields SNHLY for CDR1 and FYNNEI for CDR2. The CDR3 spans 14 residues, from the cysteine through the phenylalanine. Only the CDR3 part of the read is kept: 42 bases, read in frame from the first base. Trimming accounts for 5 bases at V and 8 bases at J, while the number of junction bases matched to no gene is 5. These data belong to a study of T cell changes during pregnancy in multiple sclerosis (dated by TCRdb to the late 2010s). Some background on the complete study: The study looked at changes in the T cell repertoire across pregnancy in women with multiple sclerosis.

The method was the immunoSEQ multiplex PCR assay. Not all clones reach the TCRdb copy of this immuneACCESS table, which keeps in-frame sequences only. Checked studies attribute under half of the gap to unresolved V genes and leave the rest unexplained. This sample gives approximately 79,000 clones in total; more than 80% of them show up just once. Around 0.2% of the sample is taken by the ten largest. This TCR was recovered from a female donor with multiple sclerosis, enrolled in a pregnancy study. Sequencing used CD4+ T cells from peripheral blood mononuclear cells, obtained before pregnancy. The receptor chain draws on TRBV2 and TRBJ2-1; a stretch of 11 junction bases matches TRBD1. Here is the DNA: TGTGCCAGCAGTAGGACAGGGGGCTCGTATGAGCAGTTCTTC. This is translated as CASSRTGGSYEQFF.